This is a list of T cell receptor beta chains from one sample in a study of T cell responses to AZD1222 COVID-19 vaccine. Assay: immunoSEQ multiplex PCR; the TCRdb copy retains only in-frame clones and omits some. This table holds about 140,000 clones, roughly 90% found once. This specimen consisted of peripheral blood, obtained on day 0 of AZD1222 vaccination. Every receptor here comes from an adult in good health. The conserved cysteine and the conserved F or W are not part of the CDR3 here.

v_call: TRBV2; j_call: TRBJ2-7; cdr3_aa: ASRRLAGVDEQY
v_call: TRBV2; j_call: TRBJ1-5; cdr3_aa: ASSEGNQPQH
v_call: TRBV30; j_call: TRBJ1-4; cdr3_aa: AWTDSRVSNEKLF
v_call: TRBV19; j_call: TRBJ1-2; cdr3_aa: ASGARQGNGYT
v_call: TRBV21-1; j_call: TRBJ1-1; cdr3_aa: ASSKAGADTEAF
v_call: TRBV30; j_call: TRBJ1-2; cdr3_aa: AWSGGPGLKYGYT
v_call: TRBV5-1; j_call: TRBJ2-5; cdr3_aa: ASSPGTGPRGETQY
v_call: TRBV5-1; j_call: TRBJ1-1; cdr3_aa: ASRGSGRNTEAF
v_call: TRBV5-1; j_call: TRBJ2-2; cdr3_aa: ASVLGGANTNTGELF
v_call: TRBV6-5; j_call: TRBJ1-1; cdr3_aa: ASSYLDRSTNTEAF